These T cell receptor beta chains were read from a single sample in a study of cytomegalovirus exposure and HLA in healthy donors. Clones were sequenced by immunoSEQ multiplex PCR, and TCRdb holds only the in-frame ones, with some missing. The sample consists of around 97,000 clones, about four fifths of them appearing once. Source material: PBMCs. Receptor source: a man aged 35 to 55 in good health and CMV-seropositive. Both conserved end residues are part of each CDR3. The D gene is left open where the match is weak. Expanded clones get a size class; other rows say once, few or many, or leave the size out.

clone_size	j_call	v_call	d_call	cdr3_aa	cdr3_nt
.	TRBJ2-4	TRBV28	TRBD1	CASSSQDRAWAKNIQYF	TGTGCCAGCAGTTCCCAGGACAGGGCGTGGGCCAAAAACATTCAGTACTTC
.	TRBJ1-1	TRBV10-1	.	CASSESSGGPNTEAFF	TGCGCCAGCAGTGAGTCATCGGGGGGACCGAACACTGAAGCTTTCTTT
.	TRBJ2-5	TRBV29-1	TRBD2	CSVTSGRGETQYF	TGCAGCGTAACTAGCGGGAGGGGAGAGACCCAGTACTTC
.	TRBJ2-5	TRBV19	.	CASSVGLETQYF	TGTGCCAGTAGTGTAGGGCTGGAGACCCAGTACTTC
.	TRBJ2-7	TRBV10-3	TRBD1	CAISEPPARGTGSYEQYF	TGTGCCATCAGTGAGCCGCCAGCGCGAGGGACAGGGAGTTACGAGCAGTACTTC
once	TRBJ2-5	TRBV21-1	.	CARRSASGSRETQYF	TGTGCCAGGAGGTCGGCTAGCGGGAGTCGGGAGACCCAGTACTTC
.	TRBJ1-6	TRBV10-3	.	CAISSSGGGLEPLHF	TGTGCCATCAGTTCCTCCGGCGGGGGGCTGGAACCCCTCCACTTT
few	TRBJ2-1	TRBV4-1	.	CASSLVIGGGAKNEQFF	TGCGCCAGCAGCCTCGTAATAGGAGGGGGGGCCAAAAATGAGCAGTTCTTC
.	TRBJ1-6	TRBV5-4	TRBD1	CASSPWTGPNSPLHF	TGTGCCAGCAGCCCATGGACAGGACCCAATTCACCCCTCCACTTT
.	TRBJ2-5	TRBV28	TRBD1	CASSPGGAGQGETQYF	TGTGCCAGCTCCCCCGGGGGAGCGGGACAGGGTGAGACCCAGTACTTC
.	TRBJ2-3	TRBV30	TRBD2	CAWSASGVARDTQYF	TGTGCCTGGAGTGCTAGCGGGGTCGCTCGGGATACGCAGTATTTT
.	TRBJ1-2	TRBV14	TRBD1	CASSQKPGQGAQGYTF	TGTGCCAGCAGCCAAAAACCGGGACAGGGGGCGCAGGGCTACACCTTC
.	TRBJ2-4	TRBV28	.	CASGVRGGKNIQYF	TGTGCCAGCGGGGTGAGGGGGGGCAAAAACATTCAGTACTTC
.	TRBJ2-3	TRBV5-4	TRBD2	CASSLGGSGAPFTDTQYF	TGTGCCAGCAGCTTGGGGGGTAGCGGGGCCCCTTTCACAGATACGCAGTATTTT
.	TRBJ1-4	TRBV6-4	.	CASSDSKNGKLFF	TGTGCCAGCAGTGACTCGAAGAACGGAAAACTGTTTTTT
.	TRBJ2-5	TRBV29-1	.	CSVEAPHYGQETQYF	TGCAGCGTTGAAGCTCCCCATTATGGGCAGGAGACCCAGTACTTC
.	TRBJ2-3	TRBV5-1	TRBD1	CASSSGQGLQDTQYF	TGCGCCAGCAGCTCTGGACAGGGCCTTCAAGATACGCAGTATTTT
.	TRBJ1-2	TRBV6-6	.	CASSLFTSDSNYGYTF	TGTGCCAGCAGTTTATTTACCTCGGACAGTAACTATGGCTACACCTTC
.	TRBJ2-5	TRBV4-1	.	CASSQDRPGETQYF	TGCGCCAGCAGCCAAGATAGGCCCGGGGAGACCCAGTACTTC
.	TRBJ2-2	TRBV6-6	.	CASSGTVAGELFF	TGTGCCAGCAGTGGGACTGTCGCTGGGGAGCTGTTTTTT
.	TRBJ1-4	TRBV6-5	TRBD1	CASSLLQGPREKLFF	TGTGCCAGCAGCCTTCTACAGGGGCCGCGCGAAAAACTGTTTTTT
.	TRBJ1-5	TRBV19	.	CATGGPTGDQPQHF	TGTGCCACGGGGGGACCCACTGGGGATCAGCCCCAGCATTTT
few	TRBJ1-5	TRBV27	TRBD1	CASSFGQGSSQPQHF	TGTGCCAGCAGTTTCGGACAGGGATCTTCCCAGCCCCAGCATTTT
.	TRBJ2-1	TRBV5-6	TRBD2	CASSSGLARNEQFF	TGTGCCAGCAGCTCAGGACTAGCGCGGAATGAGCAGTTCTTC
.	TRBJ2-7	TRBV12-5	.	CASGDSYEQYF	TGTGCTAGTGGTGACAGCTACGAGCAGTACTTC
.	TRBJ1-3	TRBV28	.	CASRLNRAKSGNTIYF	TGTGCCAGCAGACTTAACAGGGCGAAGAGTGGAAACACCATATATTTT
.	TRBJ1-6	TRBV19	.	CASTMMQGHNSPLHF	TGTGCCAGTACAATGATGCAGGGGCATAATTCACCCCTCCACTTT
once	TRBJ2-7	TRBV18	TRBD1	CASLPGQGGVYEQYF	TGTGCCAGCCTTCCGGGACAGGGCGGCGTCTACGAGCAGTACTTC
.	TRBJ2-2	TRBV11-3	.	CASSYRDTGELFF	TGTGCCAGCAGCTACAGGGACACCGGGGAGCTGTTTTTT
.	TRBJ2-2	TRBV6-6	.	CASIGDTGELFF	TGTGCCAGCATAGGGGACACCGGGGAGCTGTTTTTT
few	TRBJ2-5	TRBV25-1	TRBD1	CASSDGDRGRRETQYF	TGTGCCAGCAGTGATGGAGATAGGGGGCGTCGAGAGACCCAGTACTTC
.	TRBJ2-2	TRBV9	.	CASSVQRANTGELFF	TGTGCCAGCAGCGTTCAACGAGCGAACACCGGGGAGCTGTTTTTT
.	TRBJ2-3	TRBV6-1	TRBD1	CASREGTGGSDTQYF	TGTGCCAGCAGGGAGGGGACAGGGGGATCAGATACGCAGTATTTT
.	TRBJ1-1	TRBV19	.	CASSSPRQLNTEAFF	TGTGCCAGTAGTTCGCCCAGACAGTTGAACACTGAAGCTTTCTTT
.	TRBJ2-3	TRBV5-4	.	CASSLKGMGTQYF	TGTGCCAGCAGCTTGAAGGGGATGGGTACGCAGTATTTT